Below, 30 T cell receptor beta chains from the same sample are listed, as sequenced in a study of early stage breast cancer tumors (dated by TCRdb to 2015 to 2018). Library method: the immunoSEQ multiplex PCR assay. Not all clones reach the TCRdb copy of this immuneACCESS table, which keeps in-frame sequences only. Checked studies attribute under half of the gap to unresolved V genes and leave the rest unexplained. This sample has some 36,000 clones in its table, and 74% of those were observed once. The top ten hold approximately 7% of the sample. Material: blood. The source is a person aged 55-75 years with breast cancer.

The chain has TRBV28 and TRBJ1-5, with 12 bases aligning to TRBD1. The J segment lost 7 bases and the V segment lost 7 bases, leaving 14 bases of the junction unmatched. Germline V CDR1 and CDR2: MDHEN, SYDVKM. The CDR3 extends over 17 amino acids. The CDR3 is CASISSRDRGLRQPQHF. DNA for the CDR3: TGTGCCAGCATTTCTTCCCGGGACAGGGGGCTCCGGCAGCCCCAGCATTTT.

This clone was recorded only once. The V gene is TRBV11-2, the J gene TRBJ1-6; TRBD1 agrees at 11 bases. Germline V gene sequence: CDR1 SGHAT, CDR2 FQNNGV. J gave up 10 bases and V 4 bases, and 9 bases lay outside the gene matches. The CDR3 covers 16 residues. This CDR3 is CASSSHGQGAGSPLHF. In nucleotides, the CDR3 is TGTGCCAGCAGCTCACACGGACAGGGGGCCGGATCACCCCTCCACTTT.

Here the CDR3 DNA reads TGTGCCAGCAGTTTAAGGATGGGTACGACGCAGCCCCAGCATTTT. Amino acid sequence: CASSLRMGTTQPQHF. The chain uses TRBV27 and TRBJ1-5; D is ambiguous. The V end was cut by 2 bases, the J end by 7 bases, with 15 bases between. CDR3 length: 15 residues. Germline CDR1 MNHEY, CDR2 SMNVEV (reference sequence).

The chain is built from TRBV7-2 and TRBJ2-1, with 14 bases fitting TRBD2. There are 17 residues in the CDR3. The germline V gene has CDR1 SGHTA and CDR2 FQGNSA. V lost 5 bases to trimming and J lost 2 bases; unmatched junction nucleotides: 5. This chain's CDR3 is CASSQTSGRGTYNEQFF. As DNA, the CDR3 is TGTGCCAGCAGCCAGACTAGCGGGAGGGGGACCTACAATGAGCAGTTCTTC.

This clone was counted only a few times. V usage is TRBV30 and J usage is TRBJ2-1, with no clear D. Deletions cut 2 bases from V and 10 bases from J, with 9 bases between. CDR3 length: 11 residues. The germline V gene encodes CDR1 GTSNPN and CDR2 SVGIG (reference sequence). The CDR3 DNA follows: TGTGCCTGGAGTTCTCTCCGGGAGCAGTTCTTC. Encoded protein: CAWSSLREQFF.

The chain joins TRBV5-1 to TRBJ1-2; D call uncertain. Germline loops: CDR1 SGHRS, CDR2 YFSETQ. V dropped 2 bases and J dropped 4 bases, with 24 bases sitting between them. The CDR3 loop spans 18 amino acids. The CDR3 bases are TGCGCCAGCAGCTTCTTAAGAGGACTCCAGTCCGTCTCCTATGGCTACACCTTC. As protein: CASSFLRGLQSVSYGYTF. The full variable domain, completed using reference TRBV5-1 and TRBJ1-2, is KAGVTQTPRYLIKTRGQQVTLSCSPISGHRSVSWYQQTPGQGLQFLFEYFSETQRNKGNFPGRFSGRQFSNSRSEMNVSTLELGDSALYLCASSFLRGLQSVSYGYTFGSGTRLTVV.

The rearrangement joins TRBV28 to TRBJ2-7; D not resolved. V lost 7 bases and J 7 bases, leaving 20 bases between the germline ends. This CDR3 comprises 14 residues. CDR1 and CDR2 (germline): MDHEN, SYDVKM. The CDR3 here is CASKLDQSFGEQYF. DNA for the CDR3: TGTGCCAGCAAGTTAGACCAGTCGTTCGGGGAGCAGTACTTC.

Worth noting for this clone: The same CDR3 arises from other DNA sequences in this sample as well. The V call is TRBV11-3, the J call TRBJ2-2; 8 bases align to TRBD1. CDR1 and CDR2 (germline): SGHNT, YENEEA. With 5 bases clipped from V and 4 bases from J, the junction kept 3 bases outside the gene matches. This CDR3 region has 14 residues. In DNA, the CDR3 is TGTGCCAGCAGCCGCGACAGGGGCACCGGGGAGCTGTTTTTT. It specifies CASSRDRGTGELFF.

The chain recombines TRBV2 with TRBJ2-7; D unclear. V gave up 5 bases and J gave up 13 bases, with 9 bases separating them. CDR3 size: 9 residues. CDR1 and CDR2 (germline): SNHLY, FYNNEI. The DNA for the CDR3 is TGTGCCAGCAGTCCGGGCCACTACTTC. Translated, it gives CASSPGHYF. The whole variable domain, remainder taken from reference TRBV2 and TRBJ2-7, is EPEVTQTPSHQVTQMGQEVILRCVPISNHLYFYWYRQILGQKVEFLVSFYNNEISEKSEIFDDQFSVERPDGSNFTLKIRSTKLEDSAMYFCASSPGHYFGPGTRLTVT.

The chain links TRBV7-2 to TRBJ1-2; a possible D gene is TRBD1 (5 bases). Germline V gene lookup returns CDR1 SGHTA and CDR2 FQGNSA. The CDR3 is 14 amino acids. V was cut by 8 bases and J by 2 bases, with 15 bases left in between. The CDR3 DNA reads TGTGCCAGCCTGGGCGGCAGGGAGAACTATGGCTACACCTTC. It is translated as CASLGGRENYGYTF. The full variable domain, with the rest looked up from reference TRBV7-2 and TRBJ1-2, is GAGVSQSPSNKVTEKGKDVELRCDPISGHTALYWYRQSLGQGLEFLIYFQGNSAPDKSGLPSDRFSAERTGGSVSTLTIQRTQQEDSAVYLCASLGGRENYGYTFGSGTRLTVV.

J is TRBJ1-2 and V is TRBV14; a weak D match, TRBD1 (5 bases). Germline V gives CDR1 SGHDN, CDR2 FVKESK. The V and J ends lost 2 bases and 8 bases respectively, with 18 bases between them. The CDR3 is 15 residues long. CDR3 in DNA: TGTGCCAGCAGCCAACAGTCGGGTGGGGGTGACGGCTACACCTTC. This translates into CASSQQSGGGDGYTF. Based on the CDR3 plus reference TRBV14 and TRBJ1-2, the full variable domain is EAGVTQFPSHSVIEKGQTVTLRCDPISGHDNLYWYRRVMGKEIKFLLHFVKESKQDESGMPNNRFLAERTGGTYSTLKVQPAELEDSGVYFCASSQQSGGGDGYTFGSGTRLTVV.

The CDR3 spells CASSQDPTGNQPQHF. DNA of the CDR3: TGCGCCAGCAGCCAAGATCCCACCGGCAATCAGCCCCAGCATTTT. V usage is TRBV4-1 and J usage is TRBJ1-5; the D is unclear. The V and J ends lost 0 bases and 2 bases respectively, with 8 bases between them. The length of the CDR3 is 15 residues. CDR1 MGHRA and CDR2 YSYEKL come from the germline V gene.

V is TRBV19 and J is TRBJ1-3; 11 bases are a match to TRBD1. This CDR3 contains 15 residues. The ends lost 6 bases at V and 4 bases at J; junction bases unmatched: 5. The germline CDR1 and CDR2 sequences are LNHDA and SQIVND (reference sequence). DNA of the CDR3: TGTGCCAGTAGATGGGACAGGGGGACCGGAAACACCATATATTTT. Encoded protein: CASRWDRGTGNTIYF.

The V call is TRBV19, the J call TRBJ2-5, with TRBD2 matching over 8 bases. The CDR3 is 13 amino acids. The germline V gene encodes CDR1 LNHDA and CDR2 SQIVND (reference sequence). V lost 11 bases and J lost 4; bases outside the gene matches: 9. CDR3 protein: CASGGQVRETQYF. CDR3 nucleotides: TGTGCCTCGGGGGGGCAGGTTAGAGAGACCCAGTACTTC.

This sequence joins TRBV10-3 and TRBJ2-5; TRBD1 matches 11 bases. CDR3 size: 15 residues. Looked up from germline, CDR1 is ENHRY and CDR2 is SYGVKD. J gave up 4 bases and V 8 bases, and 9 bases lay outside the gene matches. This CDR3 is CAIGLGQGDGETQYF. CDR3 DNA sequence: TGTGCCATCGGATTGGGACAGGGGGATGGAGAGACCCAGTACTTC.

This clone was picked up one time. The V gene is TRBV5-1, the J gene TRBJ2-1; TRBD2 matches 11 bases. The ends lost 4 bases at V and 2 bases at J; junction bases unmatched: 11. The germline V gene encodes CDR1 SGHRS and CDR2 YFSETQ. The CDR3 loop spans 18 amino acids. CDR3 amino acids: CASSPLAGVSHPYNEQFF. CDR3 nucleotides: TGCGCCAGCAGCCCACTAGCGGGAGTAAGCCATCCCTACAATGAGCAGTTCTTC. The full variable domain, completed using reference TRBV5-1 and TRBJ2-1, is KAGVTQTPRYLIKTRGQQVTLSCSPISGHRSVSWYQQTPGQGLQFLFEYFSETQRNKGNFPGRFSGRQFSNSRSEMNVSTLELGDSALYLCASSPLAGVSHPYNEQFFGPGTRLTVL.

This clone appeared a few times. CDR3 protein: CASSILGIAKNIQYF. For the CDR3, the DNA is TGTGCCAGTAGTATATTGGGGATAGCCAAAAACATTCAGTACTTC. The chain combines TRBV19 with TRBJ2-4; D gene uncertain. The CDR3 has 15 residues. Germline CDR1 reads LNHDA; CDR2 reads SQIVND (reference sequence). V was trimmed by 2 bases and J by 0 bases, leaving 8 bases between them.

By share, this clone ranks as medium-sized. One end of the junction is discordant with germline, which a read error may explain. The DNA of the CDR3 is TGTGCCAGCAGCCTAGCTACAGGAGACTACGAGCAGTACTTC. It yields the protein CASSLATGDYEQYF. The rearrangement uses TRBV7-2 and TRBJ2-7; D may be TRBD1 or TRBD2 (5 bases each). The germline V gene has CDR1 SGHTA and CDR2 FQGNSA. CDR3 size: 14 residues.

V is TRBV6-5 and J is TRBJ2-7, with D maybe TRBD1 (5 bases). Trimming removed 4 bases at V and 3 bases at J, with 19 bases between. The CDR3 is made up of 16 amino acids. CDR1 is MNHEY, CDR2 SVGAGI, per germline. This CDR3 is CASSLMGPPIDYEQYF. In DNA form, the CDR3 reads TGTGCCAGCAGTTTAATGGGGCCACCGATCGACTACGAGCAGTACTTC.

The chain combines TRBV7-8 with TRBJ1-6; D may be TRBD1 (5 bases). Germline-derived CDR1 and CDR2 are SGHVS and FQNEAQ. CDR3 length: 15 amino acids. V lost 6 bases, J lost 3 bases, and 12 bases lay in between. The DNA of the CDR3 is TGTGCCAGCAGAGATAAGAGGGGCTATAATTCACCCCTCCACTTT. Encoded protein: CASRDKRGYNSPLHF.

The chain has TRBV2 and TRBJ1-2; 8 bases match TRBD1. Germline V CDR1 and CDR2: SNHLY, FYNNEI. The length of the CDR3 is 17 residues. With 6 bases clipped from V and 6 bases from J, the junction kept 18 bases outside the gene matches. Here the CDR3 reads CASRESGTGRVTDGYTF. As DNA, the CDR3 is TGTGCCAGCAGGGAGAGTGGGACAGGACGGGTCACGGATGGCTACACCTTC.

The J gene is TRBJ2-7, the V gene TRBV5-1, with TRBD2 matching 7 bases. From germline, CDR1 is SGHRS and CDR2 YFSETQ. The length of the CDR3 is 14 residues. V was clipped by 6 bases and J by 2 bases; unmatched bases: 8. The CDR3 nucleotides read TGCGCCAGCACCCAGGGCGGGAGTACCTACGAGCAGTACTTC. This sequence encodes CASTQGGSTYEQYF.

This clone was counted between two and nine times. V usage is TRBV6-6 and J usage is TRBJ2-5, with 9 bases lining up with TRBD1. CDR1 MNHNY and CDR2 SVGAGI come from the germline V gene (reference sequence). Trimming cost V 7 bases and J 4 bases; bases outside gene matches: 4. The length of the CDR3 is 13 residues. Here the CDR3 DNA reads TGTGCCAGCATGGACAGGGGACGAGAGACCCAGTACTTC. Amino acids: CASMDRGRETQYF.

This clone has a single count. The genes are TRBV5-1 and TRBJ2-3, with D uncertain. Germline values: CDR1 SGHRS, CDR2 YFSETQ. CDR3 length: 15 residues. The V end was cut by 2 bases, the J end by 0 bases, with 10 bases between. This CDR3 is CASSFQEPSTDTQYF. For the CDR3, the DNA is TGCGCCAGCAGCTTCCAGGAGCCTAGCACAGATACGCAGTATTTT.

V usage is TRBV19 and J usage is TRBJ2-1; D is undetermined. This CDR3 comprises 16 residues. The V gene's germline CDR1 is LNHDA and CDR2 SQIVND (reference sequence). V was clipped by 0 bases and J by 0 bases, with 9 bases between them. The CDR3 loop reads CASSIDTYSSYNEQFF. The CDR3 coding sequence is TGTGCCAGTAGTATAGATACGTACAGCTCCTACAATGAGCAGTTCTTC.

The CDR3 sequence: CASSPSRWTDNTEAFF. For the CDR3, the DNA is TGTGCCAGCAGCCCTTCGCGATGGACGGATAACACTGAAGCTTTCTTT. The rearrangement uses TRBV4-2 and TRBJ1-1, with unresolved D. There are 16 residues in the CDR3. Germline values: CDR1 LGHNA, CDR2 YNFKEQ. V shed 4 bases and J shed 2 bases, with 17 bases lying between them.

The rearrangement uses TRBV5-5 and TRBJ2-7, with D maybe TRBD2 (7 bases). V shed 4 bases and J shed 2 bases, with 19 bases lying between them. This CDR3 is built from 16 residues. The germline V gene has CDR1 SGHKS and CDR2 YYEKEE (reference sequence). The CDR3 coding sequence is TGTGCCAGCAGCCAACGCGCGGGGGCGATCCCCTACGAGCAGTACTTC. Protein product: CASSQRAGAIPYEQYF.

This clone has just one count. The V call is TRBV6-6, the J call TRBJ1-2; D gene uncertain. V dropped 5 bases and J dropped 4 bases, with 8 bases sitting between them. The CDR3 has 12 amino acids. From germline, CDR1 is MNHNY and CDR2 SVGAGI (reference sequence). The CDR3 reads CASSPRPYGYTF. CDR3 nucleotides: TGTGCCAGCAGTCCCCGACCCTATGGCTACACCTTC.

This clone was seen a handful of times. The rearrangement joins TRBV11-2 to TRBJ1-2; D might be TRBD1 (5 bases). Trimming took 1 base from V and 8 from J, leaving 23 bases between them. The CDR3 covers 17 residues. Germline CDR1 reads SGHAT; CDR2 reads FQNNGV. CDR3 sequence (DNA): TGTGCCAGCAGCTTAGCCTCCGTCTCAGGGAAGGTGTCAGGCTACACCTTC. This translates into CASSLASVSGKVSGYTF.

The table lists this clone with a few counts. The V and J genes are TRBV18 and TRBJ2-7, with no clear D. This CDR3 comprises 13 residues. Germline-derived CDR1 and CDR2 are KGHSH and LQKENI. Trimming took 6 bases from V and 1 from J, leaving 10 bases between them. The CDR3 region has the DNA TGTGCCAGCTCGCCTGACTCATCCTACGAGCAGTACTTC. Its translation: CASSPDSSYEQYF. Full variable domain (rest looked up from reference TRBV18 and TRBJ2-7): NAGVMQNPRHLVRRRGQEARLRCSPMKGHSHVYWYRQLPEEGLKFMVYLQKENIIDESGMPKERFSAEFPKEGPSILRIQQVVRGDSAAYFCASSPDSSYEQYFGPGTRLTVT.